This TCR beta chain derives from a study of T cells in localized non-small cell lung cancer. Produced via immunoSEQ multiplex PCR; TCRdb's table is partial and in-frame only. The sample consists of under 75,000 clones, 80% to 90% of them appearing once. V gave up 3 bases and J gave up 4 bases, with 20 bases separating them. Germline CDR1 and CDR2: SGHDT and YYEEEE. The CDR3 is made up of 17 amino acids. This chain links TRBV5-6 with TRBJ1-3; D perhaps matches TRBD1 (5 bases). The sample in question was peripheral blood, obtained before any cancer treatment. The source of this sequence is a male donor at least 60 years old with stage III squamous cell lung carcinoma. CDR3 sequence: CASSSTGTPRLGNTIYF. CDR3 bases: TGTGCCAGCAGCTCGACCGGGACCCCGAGGCTCGGAAACACCATATATTTT.